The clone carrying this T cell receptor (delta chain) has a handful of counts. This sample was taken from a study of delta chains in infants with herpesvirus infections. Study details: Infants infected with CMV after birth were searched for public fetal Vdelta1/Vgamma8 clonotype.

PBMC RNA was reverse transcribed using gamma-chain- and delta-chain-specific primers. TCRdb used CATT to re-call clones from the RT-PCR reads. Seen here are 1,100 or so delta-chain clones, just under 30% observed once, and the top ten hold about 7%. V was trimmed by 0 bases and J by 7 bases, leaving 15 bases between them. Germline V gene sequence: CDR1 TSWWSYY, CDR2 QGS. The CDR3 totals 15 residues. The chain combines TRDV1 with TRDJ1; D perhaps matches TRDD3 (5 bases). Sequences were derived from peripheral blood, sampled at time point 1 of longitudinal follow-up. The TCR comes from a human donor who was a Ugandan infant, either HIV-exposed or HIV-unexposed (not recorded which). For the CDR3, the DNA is TGTGCTCTTGGGGAACTGGGGGGCCGGAGAGGTAAACTCATCTTT. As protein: CALGELGGRRGKLIF.